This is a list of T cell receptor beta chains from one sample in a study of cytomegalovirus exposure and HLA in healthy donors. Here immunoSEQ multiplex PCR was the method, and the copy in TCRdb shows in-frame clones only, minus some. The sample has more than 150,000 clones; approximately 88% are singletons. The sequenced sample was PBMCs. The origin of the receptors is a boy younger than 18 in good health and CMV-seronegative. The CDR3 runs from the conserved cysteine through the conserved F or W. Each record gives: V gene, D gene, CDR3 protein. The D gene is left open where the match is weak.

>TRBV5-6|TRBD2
CASSLVAGSIYNEQFF
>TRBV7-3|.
CASSLLAADSPLHF
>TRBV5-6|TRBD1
CASSDPRGRTYGYTF
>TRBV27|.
CASSFFRRKGSQETQYF
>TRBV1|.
CTSSRGLAGGYNEQFF
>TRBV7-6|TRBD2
CASSSTSGGNGELFF
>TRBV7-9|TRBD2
CASSVGAGEGSYNEQFF
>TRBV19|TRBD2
CASSRGTSGRNEQFF
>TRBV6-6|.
CASRGDFPKRETQYF
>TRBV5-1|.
CASSLAGETQYF
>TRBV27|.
CASSPTDSPWDTQYF
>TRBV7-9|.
CSSSLWDSSYEQYF
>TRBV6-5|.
CASSYSSVTEAFF
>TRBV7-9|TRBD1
CASRERGQGEAFF
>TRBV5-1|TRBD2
CASSFLADTDTQYF
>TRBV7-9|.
CASSTTLNTEAFF
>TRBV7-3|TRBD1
CASSLVPGQVDGYTF
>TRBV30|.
CAWSTAGTGELFF
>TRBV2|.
CASSGGGDHYGYTF
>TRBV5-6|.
CASSLRGSNEKLFF
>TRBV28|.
CASSFFYEQYF
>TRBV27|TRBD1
CASSPGTGGTEAFF
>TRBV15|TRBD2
CATSRGTSGTYEQYF
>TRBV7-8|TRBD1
CASSSRTGLGAGANVLTF
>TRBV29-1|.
CSVSWRYGYTF
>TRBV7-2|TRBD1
CASSLARTGWGNQPQHF
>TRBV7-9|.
CASSLEGGAYNEQFF
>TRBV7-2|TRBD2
CASRPAGGAQETQYF
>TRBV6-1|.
CASSEAGGVGQPQHF
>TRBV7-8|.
CASSLGRGGGPAAKNIQYF
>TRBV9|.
CASSVGPPAGSTFEQYF
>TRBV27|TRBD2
CASCSAGAGYEQYF
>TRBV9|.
CASSVHPGGPGTVPSGANVLTF
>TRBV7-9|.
CASSPPGSEAFF
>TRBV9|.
CASSVGGGQPQHF
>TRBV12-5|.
CASGFPGNEKLFF
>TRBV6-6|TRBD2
CASGTGRGGETQYF
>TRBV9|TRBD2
CASSVGLAGGQLHNEQFF
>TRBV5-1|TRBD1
CASSPAGRGYSGYTF
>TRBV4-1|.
CASSFHVWQDETMDGYTF
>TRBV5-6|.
CASSLRGPGEKLFF
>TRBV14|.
CASSRQPAGTQYF
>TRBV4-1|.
CASSPQDRLANTEAFF
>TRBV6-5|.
CASSYLPTYEQYF
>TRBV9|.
CASSVASSRTDTQYF
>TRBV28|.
CASSIILGPTELGNTIYF
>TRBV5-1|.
CASSFDPQPLYAWEQYF
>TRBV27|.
CASSSASGMNTEAFF
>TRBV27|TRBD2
CASRESGAYNEQFF
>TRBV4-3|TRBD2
CASSPQGASGGAEQYF
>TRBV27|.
CASSLVGGEQYF
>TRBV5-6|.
CASSLTGGQPQHF
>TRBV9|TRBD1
CATRQGDEQYF
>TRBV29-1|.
CSVDRPGESYEQYF
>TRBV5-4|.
CASSVKSRSYNEQFF
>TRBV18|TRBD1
CASSPSGGIYGYTF
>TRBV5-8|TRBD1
CASSEGTGGWRQPQHF
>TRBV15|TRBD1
CATGMDRGSYEQYF
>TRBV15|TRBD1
CATSPPGQGHGYTF